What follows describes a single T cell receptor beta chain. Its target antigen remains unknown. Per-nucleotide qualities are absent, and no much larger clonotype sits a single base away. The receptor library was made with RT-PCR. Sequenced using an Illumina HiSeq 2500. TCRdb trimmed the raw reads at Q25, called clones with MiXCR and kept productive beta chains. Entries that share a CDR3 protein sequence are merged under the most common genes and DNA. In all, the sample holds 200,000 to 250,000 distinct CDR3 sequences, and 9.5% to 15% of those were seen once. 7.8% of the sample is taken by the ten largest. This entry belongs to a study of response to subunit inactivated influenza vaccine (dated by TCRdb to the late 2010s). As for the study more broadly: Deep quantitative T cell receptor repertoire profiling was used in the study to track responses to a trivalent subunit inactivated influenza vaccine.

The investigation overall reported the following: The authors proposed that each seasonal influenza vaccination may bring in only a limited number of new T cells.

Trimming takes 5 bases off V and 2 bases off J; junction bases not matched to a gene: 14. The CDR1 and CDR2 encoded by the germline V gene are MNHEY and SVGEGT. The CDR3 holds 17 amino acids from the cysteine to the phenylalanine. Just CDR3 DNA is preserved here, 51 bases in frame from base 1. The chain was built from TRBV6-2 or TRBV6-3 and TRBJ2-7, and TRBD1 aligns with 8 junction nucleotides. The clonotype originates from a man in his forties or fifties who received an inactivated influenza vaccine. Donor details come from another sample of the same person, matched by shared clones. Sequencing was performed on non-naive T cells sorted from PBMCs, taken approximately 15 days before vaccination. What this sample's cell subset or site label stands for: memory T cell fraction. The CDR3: CASSQGAVLSPAYEQYF. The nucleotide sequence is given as TGTGCCAGCAGTCAGGGGGCCGTCCTCTCTCCCGCCTACGAGCAGTACTTC.